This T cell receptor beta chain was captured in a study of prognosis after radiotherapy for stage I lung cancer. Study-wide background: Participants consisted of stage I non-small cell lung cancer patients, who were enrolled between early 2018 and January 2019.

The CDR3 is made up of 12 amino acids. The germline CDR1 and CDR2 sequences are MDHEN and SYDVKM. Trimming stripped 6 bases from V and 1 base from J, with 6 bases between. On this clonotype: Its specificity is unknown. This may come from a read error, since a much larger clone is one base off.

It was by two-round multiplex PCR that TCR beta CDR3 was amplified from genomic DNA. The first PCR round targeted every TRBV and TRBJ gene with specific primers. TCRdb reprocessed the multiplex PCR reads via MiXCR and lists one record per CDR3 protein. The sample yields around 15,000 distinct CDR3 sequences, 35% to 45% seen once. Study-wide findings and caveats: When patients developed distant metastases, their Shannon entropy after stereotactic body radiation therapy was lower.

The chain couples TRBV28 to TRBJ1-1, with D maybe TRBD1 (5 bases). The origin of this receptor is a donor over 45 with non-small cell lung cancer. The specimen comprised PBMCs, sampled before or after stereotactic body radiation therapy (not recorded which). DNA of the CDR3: TGTGCCAGCAGAAGGGGGAACACTGAAGCTTTCTTT. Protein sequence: CASRRGNTEAFF.